Sequencing of this T cell receptor (beta chain) was carried out in a study of beta chain features in type 1 diabetes (dated by TCRdb to between 2017 and 2018). Broadly, across the study: Mean age, gender distribution, total cell number and subset yield did not differ between patients and healthy donors. A total of 100 million to 140 million sorted cells were examined across all samples, and the number of cells per subset was strongly correlated with RNA yield. Regulatory and stem cell-like memory subsets were obtained from only 8 patients and roughly eight healthy donors, while naive and central memory subsets were obtained from all 30 or so donors. In the study, TCRB repertoires of sorted circulating CD4+ T cell subsets from recently diagnosed type 1 diabetes patients were compared with those of matched healthy donors. Broad study findings and their caveats: Naive, central memory and regulatory TCRB repertoires appeared more similar among patients than among healthy donors. Only small numbers of individuals were included in the HLA sub-analyses, which left unresolved whether HLA type had any influence on TCRB rearrangement. Type 1 diabetes patients showed a moderate but significant shortening of TCRB CDR3 length in all four CD4+ subsets. PCR may preferentially amplify shorter templates, but because patient and control samples were amplified and corrected together, any resulting skew would affect both groups equally. Because cDNA was sequenced instead of genomic DNA, highly expressing activated cells could be over-represented, though the groups showed no difference in activation or CD3 levels. At VDJ recombination sites, type 1 diabetes patients had fewer insertions and more deleted nucleotides, which implies abnormalities in thymic rearrangement.

Trimming accounts for 3 bases at V and 3 bases at J, while the number of junction bases matched to no gene is 4. Its CDR3 holds 14 amino acids, cysteine through phenylalanine. Only the CDR3 part of the read is kept: 42 bases, read in frame from the first base. The germline V gene gives CDR1 as SGHNT and CDR2 as YENEEA. All of the isolated RNA was reverse transcribed with the High Capacity cDNA Reverse Transcription Kit, so expressed TCRB transcripts were sequenced. Naive, central memory and regulatory T cell samples underwent deep immunoSEQ sequencing, averaging about 3.57 million total reads per sample. Sorted cells were lysed in RLT buffer and RNA was extracted with DNase-treated RNeasy Micro or Mini kits, depending on cell number. To prevent cross-contamination, each cell subset was processed individually, whereas patient and healthy donor samples were processed jointly. The immunoSEQ multiplex PCR was used to amplify TCRB sequences from cDNA, yielding 87-bp fragments that span the CDR3 region. Sequencing of the amplicons was done on the Illumina HiSeq platform. As for the original processing: Synthetic template baselines were used to correct PCR bias computationally, reads within Hamming distance 2 were collapsed, and singletons that could not be merged were discarded. Reads were aligned against IMGT so that V, D and J genes, CDR3 length and insertions or deletions at six rearrangement sites could be assigned. Within each subset, clonotype counts were normalized to sorted cell number, and only after that were true diversity and Gini coefficients computed with the tcR R package. The overlap coefficient, calculated on TCRB nucleotide sequences, was used to quantify repertoire sharing. TCRdb's version of the immuneACCESS table is confined to in-frame rearrangements and falls short of the full clone set. An unresolved V gene accounts for under half of the shortfall where checked; the remainder is of unknown origin. That table gives V, J and clone size, and the DNA gave D and trimming. This sample comprises roughly 300,000 clones, 14% of them detected only once. Of the sample, 5.5% to 7.5% is held by the ten largest clones.

Each donor gave one peripheral blood draw, averaging approximately 120 mL, which was collected into heparinised tubes. A BD FACSAria II and a panel including CD45RO, CCR7, CD25, CD127, CD95 and CD27 were used to sort naive, central memory, regulatory and stem cell-like memory CD4+ T cells. Every sorted population had a purity above 95%. PBMCs were isolated immediately by Lymphoprep density gradient centrifugation and stained directly without culture. So that batch effects would be minimized, each experiment stained and sorted samples in pairs, pairing one healthy donor with one patient. A word on this clone: What antigen it recognizes has not been identified. Base qualities were left out, and no much larger clone turns up one base away.

The chain was built from TRBV11-3 and TRBJ2-5; 7 of the junction bases match TRBD1. The TCR sequence derives from a man aged 25-40 years in good health. The material sequenced was central memory CD4+ T cells from blood. The nucleotide sequence reads TGTGCCAGCAGCTTCAACAGGGGTAAAGAGACCCAGTACTTC. Translated, it reads CASSFNRGKETQYF.